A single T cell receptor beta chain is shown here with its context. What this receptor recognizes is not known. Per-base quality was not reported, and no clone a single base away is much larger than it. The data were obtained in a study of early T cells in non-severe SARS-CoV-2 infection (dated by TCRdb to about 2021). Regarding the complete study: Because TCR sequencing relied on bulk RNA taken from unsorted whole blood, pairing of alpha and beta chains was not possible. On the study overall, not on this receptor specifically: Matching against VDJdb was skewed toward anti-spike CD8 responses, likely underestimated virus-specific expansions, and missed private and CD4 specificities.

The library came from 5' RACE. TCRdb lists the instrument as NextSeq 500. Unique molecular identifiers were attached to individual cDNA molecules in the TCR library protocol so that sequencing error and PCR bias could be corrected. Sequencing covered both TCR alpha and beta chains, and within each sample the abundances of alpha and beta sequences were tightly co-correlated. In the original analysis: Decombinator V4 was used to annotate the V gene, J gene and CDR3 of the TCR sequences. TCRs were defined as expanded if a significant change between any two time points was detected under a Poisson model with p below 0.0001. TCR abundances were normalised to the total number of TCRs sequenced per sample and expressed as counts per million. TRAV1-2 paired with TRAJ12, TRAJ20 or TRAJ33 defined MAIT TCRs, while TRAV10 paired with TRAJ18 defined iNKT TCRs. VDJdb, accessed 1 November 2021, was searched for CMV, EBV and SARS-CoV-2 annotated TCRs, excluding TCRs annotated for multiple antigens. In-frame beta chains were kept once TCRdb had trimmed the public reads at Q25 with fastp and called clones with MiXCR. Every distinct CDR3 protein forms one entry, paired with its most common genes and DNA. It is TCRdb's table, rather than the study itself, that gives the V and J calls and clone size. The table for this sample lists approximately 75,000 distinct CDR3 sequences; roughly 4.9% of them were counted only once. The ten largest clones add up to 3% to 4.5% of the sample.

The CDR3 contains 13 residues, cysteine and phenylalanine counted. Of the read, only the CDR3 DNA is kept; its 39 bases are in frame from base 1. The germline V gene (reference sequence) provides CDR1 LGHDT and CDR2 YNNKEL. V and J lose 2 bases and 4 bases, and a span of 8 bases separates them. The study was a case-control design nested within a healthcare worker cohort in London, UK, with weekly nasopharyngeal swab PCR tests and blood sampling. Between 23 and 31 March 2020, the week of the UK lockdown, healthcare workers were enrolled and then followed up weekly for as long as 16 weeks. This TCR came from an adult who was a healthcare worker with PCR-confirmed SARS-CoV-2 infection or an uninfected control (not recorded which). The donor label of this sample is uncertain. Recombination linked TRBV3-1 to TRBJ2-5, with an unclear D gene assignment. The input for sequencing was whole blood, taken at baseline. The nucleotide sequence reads TGTGCCAGCAGCCAAAGATTTGGAGAGACCCAGTACTTC. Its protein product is CASSQRFGETQYF.